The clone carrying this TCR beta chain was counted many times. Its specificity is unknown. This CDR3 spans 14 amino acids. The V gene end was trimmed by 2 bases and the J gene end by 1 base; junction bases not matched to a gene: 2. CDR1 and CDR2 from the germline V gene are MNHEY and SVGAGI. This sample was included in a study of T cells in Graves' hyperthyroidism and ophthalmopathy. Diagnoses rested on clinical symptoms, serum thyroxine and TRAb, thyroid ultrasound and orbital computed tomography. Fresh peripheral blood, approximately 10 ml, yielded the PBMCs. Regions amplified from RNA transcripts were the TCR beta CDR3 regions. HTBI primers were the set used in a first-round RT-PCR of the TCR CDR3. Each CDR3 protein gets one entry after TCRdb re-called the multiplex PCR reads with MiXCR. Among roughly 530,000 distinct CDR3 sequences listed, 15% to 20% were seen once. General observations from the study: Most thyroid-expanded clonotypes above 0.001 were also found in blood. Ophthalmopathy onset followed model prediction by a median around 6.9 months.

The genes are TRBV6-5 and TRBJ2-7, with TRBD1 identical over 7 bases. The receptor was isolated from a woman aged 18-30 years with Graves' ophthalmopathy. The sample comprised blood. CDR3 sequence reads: CASSYRGQSYEQYF. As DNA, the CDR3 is TGTGCCAGCAGTTACAGGGGGCAATCCTACGAGCAGTACTTC.